Here is one T cell receptor (beta chain) with its context. Its antigen is not identified. V lost 4 bases and J lost 2; bases outside the gene matches: 2. The germline V gene encodes CDR1 SGHAT and CDR2 FQNNGV. This CDR3 comprises 14 residues. Repertoires were generated with immunoSEQ multiplex PCR, while TCRdb's copy carries only in-frame clones and drops some. The repertoire holds roughly 66,000 clones, with roughly 88% as singletons. The sample originates from a study of T cells in localized non-small cell lung cancer. General study points: Because only a single region of the tumor was sequenced, heterogeneity remains possible. Median detection of top 100 tumor clones in adjacent lung was around 60 clones. Elevated blood T cell density was associated with longer overall survival. Uninvolved adjacent lung showed the highest T cell clonality, exceeding tumor.

The gene calls are TRBV11-2 and TRBJ2-7; 10 positions match TRBD2. The origin of this receptor is a woman between 35 and 75 years old with stage I lung adenocarcinoma. Sample: peripheral blood, taken before any cancer treatment. This CDR3 reads CASSSGLAAYEQYF. The CDR3 coding sequence is TGTGCCAGCAGCTCCGGACTAGCGGCCTACGAGCAGTACTTC.